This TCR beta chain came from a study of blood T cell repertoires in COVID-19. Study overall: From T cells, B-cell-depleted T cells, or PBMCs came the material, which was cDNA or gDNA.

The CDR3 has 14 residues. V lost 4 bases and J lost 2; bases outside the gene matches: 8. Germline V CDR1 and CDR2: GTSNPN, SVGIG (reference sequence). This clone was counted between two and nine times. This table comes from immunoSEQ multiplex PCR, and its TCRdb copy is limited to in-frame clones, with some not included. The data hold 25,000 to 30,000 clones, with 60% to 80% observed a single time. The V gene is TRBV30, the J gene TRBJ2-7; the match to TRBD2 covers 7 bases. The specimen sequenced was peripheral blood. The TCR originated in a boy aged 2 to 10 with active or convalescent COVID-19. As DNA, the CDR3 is TGTGCCTGGAACAACGTGGGGGGGGCCTACGAGCAGTACTTC. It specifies CAWNNVGGAYEQYF.